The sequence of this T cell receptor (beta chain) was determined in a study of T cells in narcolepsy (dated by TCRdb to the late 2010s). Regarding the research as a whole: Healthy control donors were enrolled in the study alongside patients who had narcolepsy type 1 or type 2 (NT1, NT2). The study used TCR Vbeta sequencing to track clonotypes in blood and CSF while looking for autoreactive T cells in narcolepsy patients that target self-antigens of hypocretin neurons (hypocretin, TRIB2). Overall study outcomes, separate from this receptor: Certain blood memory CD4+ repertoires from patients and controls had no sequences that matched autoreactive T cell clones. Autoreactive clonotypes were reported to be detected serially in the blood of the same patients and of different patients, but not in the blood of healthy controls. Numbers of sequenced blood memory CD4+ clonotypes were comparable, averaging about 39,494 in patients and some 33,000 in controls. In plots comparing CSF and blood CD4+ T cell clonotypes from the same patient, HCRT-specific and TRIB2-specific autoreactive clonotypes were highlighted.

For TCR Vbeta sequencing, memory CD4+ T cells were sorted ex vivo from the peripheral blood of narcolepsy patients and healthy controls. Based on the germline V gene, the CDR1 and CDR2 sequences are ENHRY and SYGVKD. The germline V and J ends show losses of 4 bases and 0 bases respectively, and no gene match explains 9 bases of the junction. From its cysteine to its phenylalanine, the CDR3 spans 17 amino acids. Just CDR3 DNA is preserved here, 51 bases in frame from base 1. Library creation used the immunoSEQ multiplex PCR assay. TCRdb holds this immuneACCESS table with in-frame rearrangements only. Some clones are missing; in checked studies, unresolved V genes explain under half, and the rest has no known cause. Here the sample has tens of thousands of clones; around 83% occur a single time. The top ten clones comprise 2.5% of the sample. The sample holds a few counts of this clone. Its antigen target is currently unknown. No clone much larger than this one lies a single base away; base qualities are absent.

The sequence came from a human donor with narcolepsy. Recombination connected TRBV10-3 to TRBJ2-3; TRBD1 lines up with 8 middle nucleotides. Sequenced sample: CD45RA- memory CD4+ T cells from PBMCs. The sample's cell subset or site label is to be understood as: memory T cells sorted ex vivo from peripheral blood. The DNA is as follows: TGTGCCATCAGTGCGGCAGGGGGCTCTCCCAGCACAGATACGCAGTATTTT. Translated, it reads CAISAAGGSPSTDTQYF.